A selection of T cell receptor beta chains follows, all from one sample in a study of shared clonotypes between healthy human individuals. Profiled with immunoSEQ multiplex PCR; TCRdb holds only in-frame clones, not every one. Here the sample spans around 2,000,000 clones, about 95% being singletons. The material sequenced was naive CD8+ T cells sorted from blood. These receptors were obtained from a young man in good health. Both conserved end residues are part of each CDR3. A D gene is named only where the DNA matches it firmly. Only part of the rows carry a size: once, few, many, or a class if the clone is expanded.

cdr3_length,j_call,d_call,clone_size,v_call,cdr3_aa,cdr3_nt
14,TRBJ2-7,.,.,TRBV19,CASSIRDGSYEQYF,TGTGCCAGTAGTATCCGGGACGGTTCCTACGAGCAGTACTTC
19,TRBJ2-7,TRBD1,.,TRBV7-8,CASSLGDISAGQGAYEQYF,TGTGCCAGCAGCTTAGGAGACATATCCGCGGGACAGGGAGCCTACGAGCAGTACTTC
14,TRBJ2-1,.,.,TRBV7-6,CASSFGGSINEQFF,TGTGCCAGCAGCTTTGGTGGGAGTATCAATGAGCAGTTCTTC
12,TRBJ2-5,.,.,TRBV13,CASSLDRETQYF,TGTGCCAGCAGCTTAGATCGGGAGACCCAGTACTTC
13,TRBJ1-5,.,.,TRBV27,CASSLSGNQPQHF,TGTGCCAGCAGTTTATCTGGCAATCAGCCCCAGCATTTT
15,TRBJ2-7,.,.,TRBV7-6,CASSLSPSSSYEQYF,TGTGCCAGCAGCTTAAGTCCCTCCAGCTCCTACGAGCAGTACTTC
14,TRBJ2-1,.,.,TRBV28,CASSPRGFYNEQFF,TGTGCCAGCAGTCCCCGGGGATTCTACAATGAGCAGTTCTTC
14,TRBJ2-7,.,.,TRBV5-6,CASSLGHPSYEQYF,TGTGCCAGCAGCTTGGGGCACCCCTCCTACGAGCAGTACTTC
13,TRBJ2-5,.,.,TRBV10-2,CASSWGRQETQYF,TGCGCCAGCAGTTGGGGCAGGCAAGAGACCCAGTACTTC
16,TRBJ2-3,.,.,TRBV30,CAWSSGLGAAADTQYF,TGTGCCTGGAGTTCGGGGTTGGGGGCCGCCGCAGATACGCAGTATTTT
19,TRBJ1-5,TRBD1,.,TRBV5-4,CASSLGVEDRAESNQPQHF,TGTGCCAGCAGCTTGGGGGTTGAGGACAGGGCCGAGAGCAATCAGCCCCAGCATTTT
14,TRBJ2-5,.,.,TRBV13,CASSLAEFQETQYF,TGTGCCAGCAGCTTAGCAGAATTCCAAGAGACCCAGTACTTC
15,TRBJ2-7,TRBD2,.,TRBV6-5,CASSYSEGGLYEQYF,TGTGCCAGCAGTTACTCTGAGGGAGGGCTTTACGAGCAGTACTTC
15,TRBJ2-7,.,.,TRBV19,CASSRWNGDGYEQYF,TGTGCCAGTAGCCGCTGGAACGGGGACGGTTACGAGCAGTACTTC
13,TRBJ1-6,.,.,TRBV19,CASSDSGISPLHF,TGTGCCAGTTCGGACAGTGGGATTTCACCCCTCCACTTT
14,TRBJ1-5,.,.,TRBV6-5,CASGLGDGNQPQHF,TGTGCCAGCGGACTCGGGGATGGCAATCAGCCCCAGCATTTT
15,TRBJ1-5,TRBD1,once,TRBV28,CASSPVGQANQPQHF,TGTGCCAGCAGCCCTGTGGGACAGGCCAATCAGCCCCAGCATTTT
16,TRBJ1-2,.,.,TRBV7-6,CASSPISGWNGYGYTF,TGTGCCAGCAGCCCCATCTCTGGCTGGAATGGGTATGGCTACACCTTC
14,TRBJ1-1,TRBD1,.,TRBV7-2,CASSLRQGYTEAFF,TGTGCCAGCAGCTTAAGACAGGGCTACACTGAAGCTTTCTTT
13,TRBJ1-2,.,.,TRBV19,CASREGFSAGYTF,TGTGCCAGTAGGGAGGGTTTCTCGGCTGGCTACACCTTC
14,TRBJ2-7,TRBD1,once,TRBV28,CASSPGTGTYEQYF,TGTGCCAGCAGTCCGGGGACAGGGACCTACGAGCAGTACTTC
17,TRBJ1-5,.,.,TRBV27,CASSLGAGLRSNQPQHF,TGTGCCAGCAGTTTAGGGGCAGGCCTCAGGAGCAATCAGCCCCAGCATTTT
14,TRBJ1-1,.,once,TRBV5-6,CASSWGQVNTEAFF,TGTGCCAGCAGCTGGGGTCAGGTGAACACTGAAGCTTTCTTT
13,TRBJ2-7,.,once,TRBV11-2,CASSLASIYEQYF,TGTGCCAGCAGCTTAGCTTCAATCTACGAGCAGTACTTC
16,TRBJ1-4,TRBD1,.,TRBV27,CASSLTGVATNEKLFF,TGTGCCAGCAGCCTAACAGGGGTTGCAACTAATGAAAAACTGTTTTTT
15,TRBJ2-7,TRBD2,.,TRBV5-4,CASSPGTSAAYEQYF,TGTGCCAGCAGCCCAGGGACTAGCGCCGCCTACGAGCAGTACTTC
12,TRBJ2-7,.,once,TRBV7-9,CASSHDWNEQYF,TGTGCCAGCAGCCATGATTGGAACGAGCAGTACTTC
13,TRBJ2-5,.,.,TRBV7-3,CASSQGGEETQYF,TGTGCCAGCAGCCAAGGTGGAGAAGAGACCCAGTACTTC
16,TRBJ2-3,.,.,TRBV7-9,CASSPGGGGRTDTQYF,TGTGCCAGCAGCCCCGGGGGAGGGGGGCGCACAGATACGCAGTATTTT
18,TRBJ2-3,TRBD2,.,TRBV27,CASSLSTSGRSGGDTQYF,TGTGCCAGCAGTTTAAGTACTAGCGGGAGGTCTGGGGGAGATACGCAGTATTTT
14,TRBJ2-4,TRBD2,.,TRBV9,CASSPGGAGNIQYF,TGTGCCAGCAGCCCCGGGGGGGCAGGGAACATTCAGTACTTC
18,TRBJ2-1,TRBD2,.,TRBV30,CAWKGLAGGLYPHNEQFF,TGTGCCTGGAAGGGACTAGCGGGGGGTCTCTACCCCCACAATGAGCAGTTCTTC
14,TRBJ2-1,TRBD2,.,TRBV2,CASTSGASFDEQFF,TGTGCCAGCACAAGCGGGGCGAGTTTCGATGAGCAGTTCTTC
16,TRBJ2-7,.,.,TRBV6-5,CASSYVPGEGTYEQYF,TGTGCCAGCAGTTACGTCCCCGGGGAAGGGACCTACGAGCAGTACTTC
13,TRBJ2-4,.,.,TRBV2,CASTLTGLDIQYF,TGTGCCAGCACCTTGACAGGCCTGGACATTCAGTACTTC
16,TRBJ2-1,.,.,TRBV4-3,CASSQDIGLLYNEQFF,TGCGCCAGCAGCCAAGATATCGGGCTGCTCTACAATGAGCAGTTCTTC
13,TRBJ2-1,.,.,TRBV5-1,CASSLTFSHEQFF,TGCGCCAGCAGCTTGACTTTTTCACATGAGCAGTTCTTC
16,TRBJ1-6,.,.,TRBV4-1,CASSQGTGGENSPLHF,TGCGCCAGCAGCCAGGGGACGGGGGGGGAAAATTCACCCCTCCACTTT
12,TRBJ1-1,.,.,TRBV11-2,CASSPTAPEAFF,TGTGCCAGCAGCCCTACGGCGCCCGAAGCTTTCTTT
15,TRBJ1-5,.,.,TRBV30,CAWSVWGGSNQPQHF,TGTGCCTGGAGTGTATGGGGGGGTAGCAATCAGCCCCAGCATTTT
16,TRBJ2-1,.,.,TRBV29-1,CSVEDVGQKIYNEQFF,TGCAGCGTTGAAGATGTAGGACAGAAAATCTACAATGAGCAGTTCTTC
13,TRBJ1-1,.,.,TRBV4-1,CASSLTGNTEAFF,TGCGCCAGCAGCCTGACAGGGAACACTGAAGCTTTCTTT
15,TRBJ2-7,.,.,TRBV7-2,CASSLMAGASYEQYF,TGTGCCAGCAGCTTAATGGCGGGGGCCTCCTACGAGCAGTACTTC
15,TRBJ2-7,TRBD1,.,TRBV6-5,CASSTTGDLSYEQYF,TGTGCCAGCAGTACTACAGGGGATCTCTCCTACGAGCAGTACTTC
17,TRBJ2-5,TRBD2,.,TRBV19,CASSIDWAAGEEETQYF,TGTGCCAGTAGTATAGATTGGGCGGCGGGGGAAGAAGAGACCCAGTACTTC
16,TRBJ2-3,.,.,TRBV21-1,CASSKGALMITDTQYF,TGTGCCAGCAGCAAAGGAGCGCTGATGATCACAGATACGCAGTATTTT
12,TRBJ2-3,.,.,TRBV29-1,CRRGVVPDTQYF,TGCCGCCGGGGAGTAGTCCCAGATACGCAGTATTTT
15,TRBJ2-1,TRBD1,.,TRBV10-2,CASSPSGTDYNEQFF,TGCGCCAGCAGTCCTTCCGGGACAGACTACAATGAGCAGTTCTTC
17,TRBJ2-3,.,.,TRBV27,CASSLWGVGPSTDTQYF,TGTGCCAGCAGTTTATGGGGCGTTGGGCCAAGCACAGATACGCAGTATTTT
15,TRBJ2-5,.,.,TRBV27,CASRRRANPQETQYF,TGTGCCAGCAGGCGCAGGGCCAACCCTCAAGAGACCCAGTACTTC
13,TRBJ2-7,.,.,TRBV10-3,CAIREGAEYEQYF,TGTGCCATCAGGGAGGGGGCCGAGTACGAGCAGTACTTC
14,TRBJ2-5,.,.,TRBV10-3,CAISEGSGQETQYF,TGTGCCATCAGTGAGGGTAGCGGTCAAGAGACCCAGTACTTC
12,TRBJ1-6,.,.,TRBV7-2,CASSLIDSPLHF,TGTGCCAGCAGCTTAATAGATTCACCCCTCCACTTT
16,TRBJ2-2,.,.,TRBV9,CASSGDEGFDTGELFF,TGTGCCAGCAGCGGAGACGAGGGTTTCGACACCGGGGAGCTGTTTTTT
15,TRBJ2-7,TRBD1,few,TRBV7-9,CASSSRTGAAYEQYF,TGTGCCAGCAGCTCCCGGACAGGGGCCGCCTACGAGCAGTACTTC
17,TRBJ2-1,TRBD2,.,TRBV27,CASSLGPGAGGPKEQFF,TGTGCCAGCAGTTTAGGGCCTGGGGCGGGAGGGCCGAAAGAGCAGTTCTTC
13,TRBJ2-1,.,.,TRBV14,CASSQSALHEQFF,TGTGCCAGCAGCCAGTCCGCGCTACATGAGCAGTTCTTC